These T cell receptor beta chains were read from a single sample in a study of beta chain features in type 1 diabetes. Clones were sequenced by immunoSEQ multiplex PCR, and TCRdb holds only the in-frame ones, with some missing. Of roughly 700,000 clones in the sample, about an eighth are singletons; the top ten hold less than 0.025%. The sequenced material came from naive CD4+ T cells from blood. These receptors all stem from a man aged 18 to 35 with type 1 diabetes. Both conserved end residues are part of each CDR3. A D gene is named only where the DNA matches it firmly. Clone size appears in some rows only: once, few, many, or a class for an expanded clone.

size,D,V,J,CDR3,DNA
.,TRBD1,TRBV28,TRBJ2-6,CASSSWTGEAGANVLTF,TGTGCCAGCAGTTCTTGGACAGGGGAGGCTGGGGCCAACGTCCTGACTTTC
few,.,TRBV4-1,TRBJ1-1,CASSPTVNTEAFF,TGCGCCAGCAGCCCGACAGTGAACACTGAAGCTTTCTTT
.,.,TRBV4-2,TRBJ2-5,CASSQERAPQETQYF,TGTGCCAGCAGCCAAGAAAGGGCCCCTCAAGAGACCCAGTACTTC
few,.,TRBV9,TRBJ1-5,CASSVGSGGSQPQHF,TGTGCCAGCAGCGTAGGGTCGGGAGGGAGTCAGCCCCAGCATTTT
few,.,TRBV9,TRBJ1-2,CASTAGQFLYGYTF,TGTGCCAGTACAGCCGGGCAGTTCCTTTATGGCTACACCTTC
few,.,TRBV15,TRBJ2-3,CATWGAGTDTQYF,TGTGCCACCTGGGGGGCTGGCACAGATACGCAGTATTTT
few,.,TRBV9,TRBJ2-5,CASNLGGQETQYF,TGTGCCAGCAACCTGGGGGGTCAAGAGACCCAGTACTTC
.,.,TRBV10-3,TRBJ1-1,CAISPGDDTEAFF,TGTGCCATCTCACCAGGGGACGACACTGAAGCTTTCTTT
few,.,TRBV18,TRBJ2-3,CATTSGHTDTQYF,TGTGCCACCACATCGGGACACACAGATACGCAGTATTTT
.,TRBD2,TRBV29-1,TRBJ2-1,CSVERGGRAYNEQFF,TGCAGCGTTGAGCGGGGGGGCCGAGCCTACAATGAGCAGTTCTTC
.,.,TRBV30,TRBJ1-5,CAWSKGEDQPQHF,TGTGCCTGGAGTAAGGGGGAGGATCAGCCCCAGCATTTT
.,.,TRBV30,TRBJ1-2,CAWSIDNYGYTF,TGTGCCTGGAGTATAGACAACTATGGCTACACCTTC
.,.,TRBV11-2,TRBJ2-3,CASSPDLADTQYF,TGTGCCAGCAGCCCGGACCTGGCAGATACGCAGTATTTT